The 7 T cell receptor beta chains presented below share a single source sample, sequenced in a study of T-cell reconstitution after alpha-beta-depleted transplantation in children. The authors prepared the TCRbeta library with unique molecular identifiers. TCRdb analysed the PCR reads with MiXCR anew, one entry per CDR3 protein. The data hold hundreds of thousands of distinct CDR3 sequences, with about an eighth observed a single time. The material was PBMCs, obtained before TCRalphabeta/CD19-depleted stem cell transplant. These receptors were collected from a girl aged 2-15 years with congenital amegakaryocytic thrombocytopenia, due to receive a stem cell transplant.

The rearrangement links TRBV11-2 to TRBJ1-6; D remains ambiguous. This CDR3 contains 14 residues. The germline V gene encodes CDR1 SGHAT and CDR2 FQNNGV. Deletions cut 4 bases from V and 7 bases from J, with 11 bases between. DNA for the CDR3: TGTGCCAGCAGCTCGAGGGATCCGAATTCACCCCTCCACTTT. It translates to CASSSRDPNSPLHF. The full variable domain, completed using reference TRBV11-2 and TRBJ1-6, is EAGVAQSPRYKIIEKRQSVAFWCNPISGHATLYWYQQILGQGPKLLIQFQNNGVVDDSQLPKDRFSAERLKGVDSTLKIQPAKLEDSAVYLCASSSRDPNSPLHFGNGTRLTVT.

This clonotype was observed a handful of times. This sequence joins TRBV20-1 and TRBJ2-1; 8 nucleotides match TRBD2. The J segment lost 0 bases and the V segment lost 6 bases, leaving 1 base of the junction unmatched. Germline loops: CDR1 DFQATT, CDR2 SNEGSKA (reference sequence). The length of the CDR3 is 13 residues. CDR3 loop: CSARGDSYNEQFF. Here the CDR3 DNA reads TGCAGTGCGCGGGGGGACTCCTACAATGAGCAGTTCTTC.

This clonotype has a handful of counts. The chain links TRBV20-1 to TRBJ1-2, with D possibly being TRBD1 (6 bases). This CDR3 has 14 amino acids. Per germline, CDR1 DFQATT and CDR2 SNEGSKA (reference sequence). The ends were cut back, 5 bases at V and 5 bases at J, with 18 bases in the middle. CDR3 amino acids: CSAAAGTSPYGYTF. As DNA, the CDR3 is TGCAGTGCTGCTGCCGGGACATCCCCTTATGGCTACACCTTC.

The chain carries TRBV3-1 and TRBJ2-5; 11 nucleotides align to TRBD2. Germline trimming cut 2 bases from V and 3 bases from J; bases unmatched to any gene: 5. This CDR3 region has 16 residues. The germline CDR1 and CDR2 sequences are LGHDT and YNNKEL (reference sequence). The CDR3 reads CASSQKPGLAEETQYF. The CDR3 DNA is TGTGCCAGCAGCCAAAAACCGGGACTAGCGGAAGAGACCCAGTACTTC.

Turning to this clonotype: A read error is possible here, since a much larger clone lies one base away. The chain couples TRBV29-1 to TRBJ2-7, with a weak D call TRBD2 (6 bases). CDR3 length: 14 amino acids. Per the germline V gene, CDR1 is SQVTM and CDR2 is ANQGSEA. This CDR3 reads CSVVPASASYEHYF. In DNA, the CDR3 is TGCAGCGTTGTCCCCGCTAGCGCGTCCTACGAGCACTACTTC.

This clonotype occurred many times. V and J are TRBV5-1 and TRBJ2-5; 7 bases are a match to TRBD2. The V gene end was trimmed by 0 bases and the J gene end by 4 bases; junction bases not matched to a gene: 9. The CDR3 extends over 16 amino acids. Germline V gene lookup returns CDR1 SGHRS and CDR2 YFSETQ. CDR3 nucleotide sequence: TGCGCCAGCAGCTTGGGTCCTAGCGGAGGACCAGAGACCCAGTACTTC. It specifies CASSLGPSGGPETQYF.

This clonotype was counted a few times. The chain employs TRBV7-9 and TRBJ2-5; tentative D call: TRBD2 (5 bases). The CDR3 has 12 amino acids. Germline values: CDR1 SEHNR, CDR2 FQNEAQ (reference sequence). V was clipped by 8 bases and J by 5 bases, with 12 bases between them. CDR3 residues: CASGSGSETQYF. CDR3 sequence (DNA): TGTGCCAGCGGTTCTGGGAGTGAGACCCAGTACTTC.